The present TCR beta chain was sequenced within a study of CD8 T cells in Susac syndrome. RNA amounts of 0.5 to 1 ug underwent reverse transcription with random hexamers. TCRdb reprocessed the immunoSEQ multiplex PCR reads via MiXCR and lists one record per CDR3 protein. Here the sample spans about 300,000 distinct CDR3 sequences, roughly 90% being singletons. V shed 5 bases, J shed 4 bases, and the junction held 16 bases outside the gene matches. The germline V gene has CDR1 LNHNV and CDR2 YYDKDF (reference sequence). The CDR3 is 17 residues long. CD8+ and CD4+ blood T cells underwent TCR beta sequencing. TEMRA cells were FACS-enriched, while CD8+ and CD4+ T cells were negatively isolated.

The sample consisted of CD8+ T cells from PBMCs. V gene TRBV15 combines with J gene TRBJ2-5, with TRBD1 matching 7 bases. This clonotype was sampled from a human donor with multiple sclerosis. CDR3 DNA sequence: TGTGCCACCAGCCTTCTGCCGGAGACAGGGTTTGGAGAGACCCAGTACTTC. It yields the protein CATSLLPETGFGETQYF.